This T cell receptor beta chain was sequenced in a study of blood T cell repertoires in COVID-19. As for the study in general: Sites across the United States, Italy and Spain contributed samples from acute and convalescent COVID-19.

This CDR3 spans 15 amino acids. Germline V gene sequence: CDR1 SQVTM, CDR2 ANQGSEA. With 0 bases clipped from V and 9 bases from J, the junction kept 7 bases outside the gene matches. Data came from immunoSEQ multiplex PCR; TCRdb stores just in-frame clones and leaves some out. The sample has about 210,000 clones, less than 85% seen once. The sample was peripheral blood. The TCR sequence derives from a woman aged 70-85 years with acute or convalescent COVID-19. The genes are TRBV29-1 and TRBJ2-1; 11 nucleotides align to TRBD1. In DNA form, the CDR3 reads TGCAGCGTTGAAGATACCGGACAGGGGGCTGGTGAGCAGTTCTTC. This translates into CSVEDTGQGAGEQFF.